A selection of T cell receptor beta chains follows, all from one sample in a study of beta chain features in type 1 diabetes. Assay used: immunoSEQ multiplex PCR; TCRdb lists only in-frame clones, some missing. This sample has around 99,000 clones; around 40% occur once, and the top ten carry roughly 0.07%. The sample taken for sequencing was stem cell memory CD4+ T cells from blood. Receptors were obtained from a woman aged 18-29 years in good health. Both conserved end residues are part of each CDR3. A D gene is named only where the DNA matches it firmly. Size is omitted from some rows. Given values are once, few, many or a class for expanded clones.

D	V	size	J	CDR3	DNA
NA	TRBV18	few	TRBJ2-7	CASSFGTPRDYEQYF	TGTGCCAGCTCATTTGGGACCCCGAGGGACTACGAGCAGTACTTC
NA	TRBV7-3	few	TRBJ2-6	CASSLNRYIKPTPSSGANVLTF	TGTGCCAGCAGCTTAAATCGCTATATCAAACCCACCCCTAGCTCTGGGGCCAACGTCCTGACTTTC
NA	TRBV7-9	few	TRBJ2-1	CASSHSRAGYYNEQFF	TGTGCCAGCAGCCATTCACGAGCGGGCTATTACAATGAGCAGTTCTTC
NA	TRBV28	NA	TRBJ1-5	CASSFGGGGVSPQHF	TGTGCCAGCAGTTTTGGTGGGGGGGGAGTTTCGCCCCAGCATTTT
NA	TRBV19	few	TRBJ2-1	CASSSQNNEQFF	TGTGCCAGTAGTAGTCAGAACAATGAGCAGTTCTTC
NA	TRBV7-2	NA	TRBJ2-7	CASSFYGTLGAEQYF	TGTGCCAGCAGCTTTTATGGCACCCTGGGGGCCGAGCAGTACTTC
TRBD1	TRBV28	few	TRBJ2-7	CASSQGQVFYEQYF	TGTGCCAGCAGTCAAGGACAGGTTTTCTACGAGCAGTACTTC
TRBD2	TRBV9	NA	TRBJ2-2	CASSGGLAGKMAGELFF	TGTGCCAGCAGCGGGGGACTAGCGGGAAAGATGGCCGGGGAGCTGTTTTTT
NA	TRBV28	NA	TRBJ2-1	CASSLVGSGTRQFF	TGTGCCAGCAGTTTAGTGGGGAGCGGTACACGGCAGTTCTTC
NA	TRBV28	NA	TRBJ2-2	CASSNRVPGELFF	TGTGCCAGCAGCAACAGGGTCCCCGGGGAGCTGTTTTTT
NA	TRBV6-6	few	TRBJ2-5	CASSYSGGTQYF	TGTGCCAGCAGTTACTCGGGGGGTACCCAGTACTTC
TRBD2	TRBV7-2	NA	TRBJ2-7	CASSLSASGRAGSYEQYF	TGTGCCAGCAGCTTAAGTGCTAGCGGGAGGGCAGGATCCTACGAGCAGTACTTC
NA	TRBV7-2	NA	TRBJ2-1	CASSSPGGRGYNEQFF	TGTGCCAGCAGCTCCCCCGGGGGTAGAGGTTACAATGAGCAGTTCTTC
NA	TRBV5-1	NA	TRBJ2-1	CASSLTGSYNEQFF	TGCGCCAGCAGCTTGACTGGCTCCTACAATGAGCAGTTCTTC
TRBD2	TRBV7-2	NA	TRBJ2-7	CASSLAAGVGYEQYF	TGTGCCAGCAGCTTAGCGGCGGGAGTAGGGTACGAGCAGTACTTC
TRBD1	TRBV18	once	TRBJ2-6	CASSPRGQGAVGANVLTF	TGTGCCAGCTCACCCCGGGGACAGGGAGCTGTTGGGGCCAACGTCCTGACTTTC
NA	TRBV28	NA	TRBJ1-2	CASSLGQGLNYGYTF	TGTGCCAGCAGTTTAGGTCAGGGTCTGAACTATGGCTACACCTTC
NA	TRBV4-1	few	TRBJ2-3	CASSQGASAFTDTQYF	TGCGCCAGCAGCCAAGGGGCTAGCGCGTTCACAGATACGCAGTATTTT
TRBD1	TRBV28	NA	TRBJ1-5	CASRPDRGYQPQHF	TGTGCCAGCAGACCGGACAGGGGATATCAGCCCCAGCATTTT
TRBD1	TRBV28	NA	TRBJ1-5	CASRQGPWRNQPQHF	TGTGCCAGTAGACAGGGGCCCTGGCGCAATCAGCCCCAGCATTTT
NA	TRBV7-9	few	TRBJ2-3	CASSPGTLSTDTQYF	TGTGCCAGCAGCCCAGGGACTTTGAGCACAGATACGCAGTATTTT
TRBD1	TRBV20-1	NA	TRBJ1-1	CSGTGGFGAFF	TGCAGCGGGACAGGGGGCTTCGGAGCTTTCTTT
NA	TRBV29-1	few	TRBJ2-1	CSVVRSSLKTYNEQFF	TGCAGCGTTGTGCGATCTAGCTTAAAAACCTACAATGAGCAGTTCTTC